Listed below are T cell receptor beta chains from one sample, sequenced in a study of T-cell reconstitution after alpha-beta-depleted transplantation in children. MiXCR, applied by TCRdb to the PCR reads, yields one record per CDR3 protein. This table holds over 25,000 distinct CDR3 sequences, 15% to 20% found once. The sample in question was PBMCs, mostly from graft donor cells, obtained 60 days after TCRalphabeta/CD19-depleted stem cell transplant. These receptors all come from a male patient between 2 and 15 years old who had a stem cell transplant for acute lymphoblastic leukemia, so the T cells may come from the graft donor. CDR3s include the opening cysteine and the closing phenylalanine or tryptophan. A D gene is named only where the DNA matches it firmly. Only part of the rows carry a size: once, few, many, or a class if the clone is expanded.

V gene	clone size	D gene	J gene	CDR3 protein	CDR3 DNA
TRBV5-1	.	.	TRBJ1-1	CASMFAGPNTEAFF	TGCGCCAGCATGTTCGCAGGGCCGAACACTGAAGCTTTCTTT
TRBV12-3/TRBV12-4	many	.	TRBJ2-2	CASTTFRGGGELFF	TGTGCCAGCACCACCTTCAGGGGCGGCGGGGAGCTGTTTTTT
TRBV28	few	TRBD1	TRBJ1-1	CASSPGTVSPEAFF	TGTGCCAGCAGTCCCGGGACAGTTTCTCCTGAAGCTTTCTTT
TRBV12-3/TRBV12-4	few	.	TRBJ1-2	CASSRDTLSYGYTF	TGTGCCAGCAGCCGGGACACCTTAAGCTATGGCTACACCTTC
TRBV7-2	few	TRBD1	TRBJ2-1	CASSFRGSSYNEQFF	TGTGCCAGCAGCTTCAGGGGGAGCTCCTACAATGAGCAGTTCTTC
TRBV20-1	few	.	TRBJ2-1	CSARVPSRNEQFF	TGCAGTGCTAGAGTTCCCAGCCGCAATGAGCAGTTCTTC
TRBV6-5	many	.	TRBJ2-1	CASSFSLSRDEQFF	TGTGCCAGCAGTTTTAGTCTCTCTAGGGATGAGCAGTTCTTC
TRBV2	few	TRBD1	TRBJ2-7	CASRETGTVYEQYF	TGTGCCAGCAGAGAAACCGGGACAGTCTACGAGCAGTACTTC
TRBV28	.	TRBD1	TRBJ1-5	CASSFRRTGGNQPQHF	TGTGCCAGCAGTTTTCGGAGGACAGGCGGAAATCAGCCCCAGCATTTT
TRBV5-1	medium-sized	.	TRBJ2-1	CASSFDWNEQFF	TGCGCCAGCAGCTTTGACTGGAATGAGCAGTTCTTC
TRBV29-1	.	.	TRBJ2-2	CSVVGVTGELFF	TGCAGCGTTGTAGGGGTCACCGGGGAGCTGTTTTTT
TRBV30	.	.	TRBJ2-2	CAWSPGASTGELFF	TGTGCCTGGAGTCCCGGGGCCTCCACCGGGGAGCTGTTTTTT
TRBV20-1	.	.	TRBJ1-6	CSARNPNSPLHF	TGCAGTGCTAGAAATCCAAATTCACCCCTCCACTTT
TRBV2	once	.	TRBJ2-6	CASSEAEPSGANVLTF	TGTGCCAGCAGTGAAGCGGAGCCCTCTGGGGCCAACGTCCTGACTTTC
TRBV5-1	few	.	TRBJ2-2	CASSLVGSTGELFF	TGCGCCAGCAGCTTGGTAGGCAGCACCGGGGAGCTGTTTTTT
TRBV7-2	few	TRBD1	TRBJ2-3	CASSKSRTGGTDTQYF	TGTGCCAGCAGCAAGTCTCGGACAGGGGGCACAGATACGCAGTATTTT
TRBV7-3	.	TRBD2	TRBJ2-7	CASSLGLAYEQYF	TGTGCCAGCAGCTTGGGACTAGCCTACGAGCAGTACTTC
TRBV15	many	TRBD1	TRBJ1-3	CATSFLTGPKVGNTIYF	TGTGCCACCAGCTTTCTGACAGGGCCAAAGGTTGGAAACACCATATATTTT
TRBV20-1	.	.	TRBJ1-6	CSARDVRAEHDSPLHF	TGCAGTGCTAGAGACGTCCGGGCAGAGCATGATTCACCCCTCCACTTT
TRBV7-9	few	.	TRBJ2-7	CASSTNRQERPYEQYF	TGTGCCAGCAGCACGAACCGACAGGAACGGCCCTACGAGCAGTACTTC
TRBV28	.	.	TRBJ1-4	CASSMDRSEKLFF	TGTGCCAGCAGTATGGACAGAAGCGAAAAACTGTTTTTT
TRBV24-1	few	.	TRBJ1-1	CATSDPEAFF	TGTGCCACCAGTGACCCCGAAGCTTTCTTT
TRBV19	many	.	TRBJ1-1	CASSIPGQPYYTEAFF	TGTGCCAGTAGTATACCGGGACAACCCTACTACACTGAAGCTTTCTTT
TRBV21-1	many	.	TRBJ2-2	CASSKVTAGELFF	TGTGCCAGCAGCAAAGTGACAGCCGGGGAGCTGTTTTTT
TRBV11-3	.	.	TRBJ2-3	CATGTSTDTQYF	TGTGCCACTGGGACTAGCACAGATACGCAGTATTTT
TRBV10-2	few	.	TRBJ1-5	CASKSGRGQPQHF	TGCGCCAGCAAGTCAGGGAGAGGTCAGCCCCAGCATTTT
TRBV10-3	many	.	TRBJ2-2	CAIRLLDSPTGELFF	TGTGCCATCAGACTCTTAGACAGTCCTACCGGGGAGCTGTTTTTT
TRBV29-1	many	TRBD2	TRBJ2-7	CSVVLGLGFYEQYF	TGCAGCGTTGTCCTGGGACTAGGATTCTACGAGCAGTACTTC
TRBV7-9	few	TRBD1	TRBJ2-7	CASSSPTGGYEQYF	TGTGCCAGCAGCTCCCCGACAGGGGGCTACGAGCAGTACTTC
TRBV2	few	.	TRBJ1-2	CASRTVGYTF	TGTGCCAGTAGGACAGTCGGCTACACCTTC
TRBV4-3	.	.	TRBJ1-4	CASSQDLGGVTNEKLFF	TGCGCCAGCAGCCAAGATCTGGGGGGGGTAACTAATGAAAAACTGTTTTTT
TRBV12-3/TRBV12-4	many	.	TRBJ2-3	CASSFSHRWTDTQYF	TGTGCCAGCAGTTTTTCGCACAGGTGGACAGATACGCAGTATTTT
TRBV7-2	medium-sized	.	TRBJ1-6	CASSLVGVTGTGYSPLHF	TGTGCCAGCAGCTTAGTGGGGGTGACAGGAACGGGCTATTCACCCCTCCACTTT
TRBV12-3/TRBV12-4	few	TRBD2	TRBJ2-3	CASSLWRIERGGTQYF	TGTGCCAGCAGTCTGTGGCGTATCGAGCGGGGGGGTACGCAGTATTTT
TRBV21-1	few	.	TRBJ2-7	CASRCGPSSRYEQYF	TGTGCCAGCAGGTGTGGCCCTTCAAGCAGGTACGAGCAGTACTTC
TRBV12-3/TRBV12-4	.	.	TRBJ1-1	CASSFHDTEAFF	TGTGCCAGCAGTTTCCATGACACTGAAGCTTTCTTT
TRBV28	few	.	TRBJ2-5	CASSSRDFQETQYF	TGTGCCAGCAGTTCCCGGGACTTCCAAGAGACCCAGTACTTC
TRBV11-2	.	.	TRBJ1-4	CASSRTVYSGARF	TGTGCCAGCAGCCGGACAGTCTATAGTGGGGCACGGTTT
TRBV20-1	few	.	TRBJ2-4	CSATVQGNIQYF	TGCAGTGCTACCGTACAGGGTAACATTCAGTACTTC
TRBV29-1	many	.	TRBJ2-7	CSVGGVREQYF	TGCAGCGTTGGAGGGGTCCGCGAGCAGTACTTC
TRBV20-1	.	.	TRBJ1-5	CSATRDIRQPQHF	TGCAGTGCTACCCGGGACATTCGCCAGCCCCAGCATTTT
TRBV6-5	many	.	TRBJ1-2	CASSYDGGLSDGYTF	TGTGCCAGCAGTTACGACGGGGGTTTAAGTGATGGCTACACCTTC
TRBV10-3	many	.	TRBJ2-7	CGISRGHPYEQYF	TGTGGGATCAGTCGAGGCCACCCCTACGAGCAGTACTTC